The subject of this entry is one T cell receptor beta chain. The record originates from a study of blood T cell repertoires in COVID-19. The assay was immunoSEQ multiplex PCR, and TCRdb's table has in-frame clones only and misses some. The sample consists of 60,000 to 85,000 clones, about 91% of them appearing once. The germline gives CDR1 MNHNS, CDR2 SASEGT. V was trimmed by 2 bases and J by 10 bases, leaving 14 bases between them. The length of the CDR3 is 14 residues. Sequencing was carried out using peripheral blood. The receptor was isolated from a woman in her forties or fifties with active COVID-19. The rearrangement uses TRBV6-1 and TRBJ1-4; D call uncertain. CDR3: CASSERRPLGKLFF. The CDR3 DNA reads TGTGCCAGCAGTGAAAGGAGGCCATTGGGAAAACTGTTTTTT.